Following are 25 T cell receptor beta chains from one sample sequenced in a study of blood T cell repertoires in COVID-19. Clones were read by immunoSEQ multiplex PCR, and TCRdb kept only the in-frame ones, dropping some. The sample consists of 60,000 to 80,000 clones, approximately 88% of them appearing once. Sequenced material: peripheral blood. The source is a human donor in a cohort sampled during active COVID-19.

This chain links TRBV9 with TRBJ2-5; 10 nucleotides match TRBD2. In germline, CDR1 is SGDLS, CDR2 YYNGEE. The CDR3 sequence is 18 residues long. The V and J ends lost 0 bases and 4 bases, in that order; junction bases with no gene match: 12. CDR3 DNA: TGTGCCAGCAGCGTAGGGGTCGGACTAGCGGAAAGGGTAGAGACCCAGTACTTC. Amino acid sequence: CASSVGVGLAERVETQYF.

The CDR3 reads CASSPHESGRGNEQFF. The CDR3 DNA is TGTGCCAGCAGCCCCCATGAGAGCGGGAGAGGGAATGAGCAGTTCTTC. V usage is TRBV9 and J usage is TRBJ2-1; TRBD2 matches 8 bases. V lost 4 bases, J lost 7 bases, and 13 bases stayed unmatched. The CDR3 totals 16 residues. Looked up from germline, CDR1 is SGDLS and CDR2 is YYNGEE.

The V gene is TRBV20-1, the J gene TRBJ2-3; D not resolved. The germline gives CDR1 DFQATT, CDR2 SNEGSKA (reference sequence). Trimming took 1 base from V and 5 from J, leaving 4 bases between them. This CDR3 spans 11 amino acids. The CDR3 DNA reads TGCAGTGCTAGAGTAGTAGATACGCAGTATTTT. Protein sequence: CSARVVDTQYF.

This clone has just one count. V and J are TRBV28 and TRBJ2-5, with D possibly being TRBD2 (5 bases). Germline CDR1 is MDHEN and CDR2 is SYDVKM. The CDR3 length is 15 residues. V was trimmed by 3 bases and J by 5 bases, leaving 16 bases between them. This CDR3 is CASSLATSGLETQYF. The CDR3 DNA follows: TGTGCCAGCAGTTTGGCAACTAGTGGTTTGGAGACCCAGTACTTC.

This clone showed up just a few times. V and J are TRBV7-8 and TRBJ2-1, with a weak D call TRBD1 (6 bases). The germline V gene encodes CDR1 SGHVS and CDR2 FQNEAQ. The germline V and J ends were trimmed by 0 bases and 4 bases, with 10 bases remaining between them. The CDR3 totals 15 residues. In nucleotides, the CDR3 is TGTGCCAGCAGCTTAGCGACAGGTAGATACAATGAGCAGTTCTTC. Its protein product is CASSLATGRYNEQFF.

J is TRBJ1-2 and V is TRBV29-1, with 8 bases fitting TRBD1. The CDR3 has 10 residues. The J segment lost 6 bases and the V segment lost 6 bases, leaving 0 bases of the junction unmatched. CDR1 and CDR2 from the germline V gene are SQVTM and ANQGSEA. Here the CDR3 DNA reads TGCAGCGTACAGGGGGATGGCTACACCTTC. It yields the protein CSVQGDGYTF.

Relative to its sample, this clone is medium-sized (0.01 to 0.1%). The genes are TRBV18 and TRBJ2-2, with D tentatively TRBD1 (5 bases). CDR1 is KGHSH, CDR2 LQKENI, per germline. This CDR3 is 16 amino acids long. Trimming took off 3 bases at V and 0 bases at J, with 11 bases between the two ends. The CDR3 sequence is CASSPTVPPNTGELFF. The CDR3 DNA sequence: TGTGCCAGCTCACCGACAGTTCCCCCGAACACCGGGGAGCTGTTTTTT.

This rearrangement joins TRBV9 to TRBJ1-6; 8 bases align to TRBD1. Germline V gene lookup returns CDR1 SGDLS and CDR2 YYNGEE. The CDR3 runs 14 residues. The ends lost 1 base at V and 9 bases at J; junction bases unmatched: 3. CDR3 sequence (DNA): TGTGCCAGCAGCGTAAGGCAGGGGGCTTCACCCCTCCACTTT. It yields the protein CASSVRQGASPLHF.

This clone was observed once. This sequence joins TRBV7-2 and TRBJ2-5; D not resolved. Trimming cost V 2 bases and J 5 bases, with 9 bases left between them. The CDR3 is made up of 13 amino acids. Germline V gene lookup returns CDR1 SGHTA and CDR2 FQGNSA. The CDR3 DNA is TGTGCCAGCAGCTTATCTCCTCAGGAGACCCAGTACTTC. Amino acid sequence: CASSLSPQETQYF.

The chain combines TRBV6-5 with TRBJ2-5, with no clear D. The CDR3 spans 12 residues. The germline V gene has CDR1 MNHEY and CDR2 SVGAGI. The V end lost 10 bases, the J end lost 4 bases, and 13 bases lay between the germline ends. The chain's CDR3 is CATSHTPETQYF. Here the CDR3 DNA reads TGTGCCACCTCCCATACTCCAGAGACCCAGTACTTC.

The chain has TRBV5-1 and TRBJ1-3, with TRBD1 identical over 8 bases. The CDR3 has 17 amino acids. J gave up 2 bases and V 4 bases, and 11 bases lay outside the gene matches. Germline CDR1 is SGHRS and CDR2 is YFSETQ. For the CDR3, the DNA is TGCGCCAGCAGCCCCCACTCCTTGACAGGGGCTGGAAACACCATATATTTT. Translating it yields CASSPHSLTGAGNTIYF.

The CDR3 loop reads CASSLSYEQYF. CDR3 nucleotide sequence: TGTGCCAGCTCACTTTCTTACGAGCAGTACTTC. The rearrangement links TRBV18 to TRBJ2-7; D gene uncertain. CDR1 KGHSH and CDR2 LQKENI come from the germline V gene. The CDR3 covers 11 residues. Between the trimmed V and J ends, which lost 4 bases and 4 bases, there was a span of 5 bases. The entire variable domain, with the rest obtained from reference TRBV18 and TRBJ2-7, is as follows: NAGVMQNPRHLVRRRGQEARLRCSPMKGHSHVYWYRQLPEEGLKFMVYLQKENIIDESGMPKERFSAEFPKEGPSILRIQQVVRGDSAAYFCASSLSYEQYFGPGTRLTVT.

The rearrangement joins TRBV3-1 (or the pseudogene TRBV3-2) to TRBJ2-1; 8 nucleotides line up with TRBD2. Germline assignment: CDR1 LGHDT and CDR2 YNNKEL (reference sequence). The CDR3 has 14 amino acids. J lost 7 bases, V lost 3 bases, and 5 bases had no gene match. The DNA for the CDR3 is TGTGCCAGCAGCCAGCGGGGGGTTAGGAATGAGCAGTTCTTC. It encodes CASSQRGVRNEQFF.

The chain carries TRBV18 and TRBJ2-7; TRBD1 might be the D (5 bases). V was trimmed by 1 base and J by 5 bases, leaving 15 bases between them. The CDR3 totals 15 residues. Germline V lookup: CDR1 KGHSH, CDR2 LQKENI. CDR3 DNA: TGTGCCAGCTCACCACAGCTAGGACACAGCGACGAGCAGTACTTC. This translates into CASSPQLGHSDEQYF.

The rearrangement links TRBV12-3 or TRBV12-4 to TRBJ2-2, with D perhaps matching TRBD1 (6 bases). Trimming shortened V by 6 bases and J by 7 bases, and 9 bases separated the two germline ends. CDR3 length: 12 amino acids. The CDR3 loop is CASRGAVGELFF. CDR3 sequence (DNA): TGTGCCAGCAGGGGGGCAGTCGGGGAGCTGTTTTTT.

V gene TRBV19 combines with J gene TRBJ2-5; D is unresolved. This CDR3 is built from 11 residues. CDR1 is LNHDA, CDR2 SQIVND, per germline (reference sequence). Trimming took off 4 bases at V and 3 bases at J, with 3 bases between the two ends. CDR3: CASSTEETQYF. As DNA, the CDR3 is TGTGCCAGTAGTACGGAAGAGACCCAGTACTTC.

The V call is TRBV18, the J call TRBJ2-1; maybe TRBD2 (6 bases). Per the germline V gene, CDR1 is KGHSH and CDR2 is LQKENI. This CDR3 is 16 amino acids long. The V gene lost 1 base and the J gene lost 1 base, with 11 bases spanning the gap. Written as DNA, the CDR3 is TGTGCCAGCTCACCACGTCGGGAGAGGTCCTACAATGAGCAGTTCTTC. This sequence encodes CASSPRRERSYNEQFF.

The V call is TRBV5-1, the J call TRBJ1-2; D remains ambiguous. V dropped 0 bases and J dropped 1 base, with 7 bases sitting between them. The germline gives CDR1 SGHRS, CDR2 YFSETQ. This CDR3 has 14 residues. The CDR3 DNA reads TGCGCCAGCAGCTTGGGAGACTATAACTATGGCTACACCTTC. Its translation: CASSLGDYNYGYTF. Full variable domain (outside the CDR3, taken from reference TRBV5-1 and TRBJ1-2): KAGVTQTPRYLIKTRGQQVTLSCSPISGHRSVSWYQQTPGQGLQFLFEYFSETQRNKGNFPGRFSGRQFSNSRSEMNVSTLELGDSALYLCASSLGDYNYGYTFGSGTRLTVV.

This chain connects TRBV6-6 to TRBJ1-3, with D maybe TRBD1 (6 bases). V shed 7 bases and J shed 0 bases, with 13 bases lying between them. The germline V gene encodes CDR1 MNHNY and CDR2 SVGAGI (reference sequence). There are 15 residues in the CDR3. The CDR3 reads CASNRDRTSGNTIYF. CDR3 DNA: TGTGCCAGCAACAGGGATCGTACCTCTGGAAACACCATATATTTT.

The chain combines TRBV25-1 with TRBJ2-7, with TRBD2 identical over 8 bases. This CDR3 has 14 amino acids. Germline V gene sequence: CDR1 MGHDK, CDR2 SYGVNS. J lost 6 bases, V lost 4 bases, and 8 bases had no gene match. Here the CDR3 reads CASSGPGTSAEQYF. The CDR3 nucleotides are TGTGCCAGCAGTGGCCCCGGGACTAGTGCCGAGCAGTACTTC.

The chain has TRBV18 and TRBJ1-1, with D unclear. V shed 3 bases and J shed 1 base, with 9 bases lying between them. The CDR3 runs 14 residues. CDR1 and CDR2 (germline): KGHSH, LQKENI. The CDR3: CASSPLGENTEAFF. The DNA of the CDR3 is TGTGCCAGCTCACCCTTAGGAGAGAACACTGAAGCTTTCTTT.

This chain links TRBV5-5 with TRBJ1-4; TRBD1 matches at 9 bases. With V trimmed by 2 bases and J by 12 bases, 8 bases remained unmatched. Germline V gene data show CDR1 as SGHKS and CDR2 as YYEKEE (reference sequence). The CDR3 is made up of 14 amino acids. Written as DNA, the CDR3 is TGTGCCAGCAGCTTCGGGACAGGGAAGAGCGAACTGTTTTTT. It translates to CASSFGTGKSELFF.

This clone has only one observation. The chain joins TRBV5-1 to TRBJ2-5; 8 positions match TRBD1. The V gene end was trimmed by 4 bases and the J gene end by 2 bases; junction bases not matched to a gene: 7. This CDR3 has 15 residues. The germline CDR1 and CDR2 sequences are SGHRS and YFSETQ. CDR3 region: CASSATGALQETQYF. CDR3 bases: TGCGCCAGCAGCGCGACAGGGGCCCTACAAGAGACCCAGTACTTC.

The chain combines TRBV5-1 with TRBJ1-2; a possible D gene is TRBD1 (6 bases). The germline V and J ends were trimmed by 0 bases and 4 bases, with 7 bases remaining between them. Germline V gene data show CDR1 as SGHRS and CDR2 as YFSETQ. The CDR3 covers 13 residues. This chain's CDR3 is CASSLGDTYGYTF. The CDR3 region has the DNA TGCGCCAGCAGCTTGGGGGACACCTATGGCTACACCTTC. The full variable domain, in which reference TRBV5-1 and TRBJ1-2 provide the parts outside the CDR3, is KAGVTQTPRYLIKTRGQQVTLSCSPISGHRSVSWYQQTPGQGLQFLFEYFSETQRNKGNFPGRFSGRQFSNSRSEMNVSTLELGDSALYLCASSLGDTYGYTFGSGTRLTVV.

The CDR3 DNA reads as TGTGCCAGCAGCTTTCGAGGGTCCGGGAACACTGAAGCTTTCTTT. It encodes CASSFRGSGNTEAFF. The rearrangement links TRBV5-6 to TRBJ1-1; no reliable D call. Trimming shortened V by 2 bases and J by 1 base, and 12 bases separated the two germline ends. Germline V gene sequence: CDR1 SGHDT, CDR2 YYEEEE. This CDR3 comprises 15 residues.